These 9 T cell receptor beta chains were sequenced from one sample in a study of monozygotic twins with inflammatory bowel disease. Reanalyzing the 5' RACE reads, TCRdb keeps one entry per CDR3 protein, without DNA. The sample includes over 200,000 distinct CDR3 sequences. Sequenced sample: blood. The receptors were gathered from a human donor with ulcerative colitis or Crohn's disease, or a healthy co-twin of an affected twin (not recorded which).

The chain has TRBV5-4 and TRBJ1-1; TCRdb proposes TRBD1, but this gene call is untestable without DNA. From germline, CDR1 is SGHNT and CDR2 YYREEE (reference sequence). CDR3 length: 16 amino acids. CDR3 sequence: CASSPRPGVGNTEAFF.

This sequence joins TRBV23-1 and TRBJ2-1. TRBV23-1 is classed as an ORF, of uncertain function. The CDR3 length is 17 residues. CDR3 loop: CASSQSGLTAAYNEQFF.

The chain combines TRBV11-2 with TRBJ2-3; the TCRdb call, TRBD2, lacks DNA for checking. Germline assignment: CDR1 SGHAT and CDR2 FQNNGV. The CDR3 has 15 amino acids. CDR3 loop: CASSLAGGPGDTQYF.

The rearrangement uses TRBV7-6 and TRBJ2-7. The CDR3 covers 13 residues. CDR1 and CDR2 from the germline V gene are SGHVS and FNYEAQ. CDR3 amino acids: CANSLGDGYEQYF.

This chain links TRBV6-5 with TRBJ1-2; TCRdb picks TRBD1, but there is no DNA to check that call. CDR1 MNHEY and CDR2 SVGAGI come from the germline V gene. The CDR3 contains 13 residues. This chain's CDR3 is CASSPGTGTGYTF.

The CDR3 spells CASSSNIAADTQYF. This chain links TRBV7-3 with TRBJ2-3; TCRdb proposes TRBD2, but this gene call is untestable without DNA. Germline-derived CDR1 and CDR2 are SGHTA and FQGTGA. The CDR3 has 14 amino acids. The full variable domain, rest sourced from reference TRBV7-3 and TRBJ2-3, is GAGVSQTPSNKVTEKGKYVELRCDPISGHTALYWYRQSLGQGPEFLIYFQGTGAADDSGLPNDRFFAVRPEGSVSTLKIQRTERGDSAVYLCASSSNIAADTQYFGPGTRLTVL.

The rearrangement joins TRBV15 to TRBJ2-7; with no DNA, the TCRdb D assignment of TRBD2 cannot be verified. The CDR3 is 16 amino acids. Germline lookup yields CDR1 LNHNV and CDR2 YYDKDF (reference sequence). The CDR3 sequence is CATSRAGVPKAYEQYF.

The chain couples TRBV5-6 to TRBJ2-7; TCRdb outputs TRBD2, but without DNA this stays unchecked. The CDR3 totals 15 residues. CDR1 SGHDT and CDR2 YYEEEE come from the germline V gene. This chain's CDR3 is CASSPRTAFPYEQYF.

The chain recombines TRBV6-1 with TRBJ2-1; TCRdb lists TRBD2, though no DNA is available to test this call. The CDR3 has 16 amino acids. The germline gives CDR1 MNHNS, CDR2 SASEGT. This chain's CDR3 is CASSSRYGGAYNEQFF.